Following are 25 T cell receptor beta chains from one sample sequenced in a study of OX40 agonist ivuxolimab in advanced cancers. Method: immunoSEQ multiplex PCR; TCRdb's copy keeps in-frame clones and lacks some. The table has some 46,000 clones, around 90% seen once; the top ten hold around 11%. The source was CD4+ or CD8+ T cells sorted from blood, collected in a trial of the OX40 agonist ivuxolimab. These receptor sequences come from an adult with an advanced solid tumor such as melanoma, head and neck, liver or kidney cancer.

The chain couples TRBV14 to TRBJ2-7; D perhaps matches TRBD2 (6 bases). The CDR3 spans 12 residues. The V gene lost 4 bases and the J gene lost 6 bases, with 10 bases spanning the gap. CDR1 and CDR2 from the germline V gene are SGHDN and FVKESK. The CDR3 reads CASSPGTREQYF. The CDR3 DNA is TGTGCCAGCAGCCCCGGGACTCGCGAGCAGTACTTC.

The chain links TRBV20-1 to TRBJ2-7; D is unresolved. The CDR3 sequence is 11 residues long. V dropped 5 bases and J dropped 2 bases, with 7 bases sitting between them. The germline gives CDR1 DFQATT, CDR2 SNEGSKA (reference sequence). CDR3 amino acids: CSARTAYEQYF. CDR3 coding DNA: TGCAGTGCTCGGACGGCCTACGAGCAGTACTTC.

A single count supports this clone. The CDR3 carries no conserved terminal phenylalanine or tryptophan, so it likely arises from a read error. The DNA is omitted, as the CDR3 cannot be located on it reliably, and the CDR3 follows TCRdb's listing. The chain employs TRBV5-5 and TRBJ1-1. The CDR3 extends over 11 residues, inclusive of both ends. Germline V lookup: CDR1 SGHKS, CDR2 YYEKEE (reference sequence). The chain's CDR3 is CASSLGPAFIK.

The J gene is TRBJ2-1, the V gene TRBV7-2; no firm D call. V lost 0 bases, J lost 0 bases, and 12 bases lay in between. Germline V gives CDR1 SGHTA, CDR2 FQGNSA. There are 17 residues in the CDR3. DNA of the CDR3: TGTGCCAGCAGCTTAGCGGGAACCCTGAGCTCCTACAATGAGCAGTTCTTC. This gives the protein CASSLAGTLSSYNEQFF.

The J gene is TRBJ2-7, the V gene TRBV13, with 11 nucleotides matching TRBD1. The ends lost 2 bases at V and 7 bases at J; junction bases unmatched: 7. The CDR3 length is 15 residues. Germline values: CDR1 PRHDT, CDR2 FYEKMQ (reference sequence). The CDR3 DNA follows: TGTGCCAGCAGCTTAACCGGACAGGGGGCAGGAGAGCAGTACTTC. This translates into CASSLTGQGAGEQYF.

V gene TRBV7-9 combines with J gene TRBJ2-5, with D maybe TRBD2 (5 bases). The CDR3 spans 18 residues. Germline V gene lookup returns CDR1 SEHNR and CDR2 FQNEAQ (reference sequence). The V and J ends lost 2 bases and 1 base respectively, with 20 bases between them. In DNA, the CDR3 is TGTGCCAGCAGCTTATTAAAGGAGGTTCCGCTGAGCCAAGAGACCCAGTACTTC. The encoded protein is CASSLLKEVPLSQETQYF.

The CDR3: CASSLGGTGELFF. The CDR3, as DNA: TGTGCCAGCAGCTTAGGGGGAACCGGGGAGCTGTTTTTT. This chain links TRBV7-3 with TRBJ2-2; D might be TRBD1 or TRBD2, each matching 5 bases. V lost 2 bases, J lost 5 bases, and 6 bases lay in between. Germline CDR1 SGHTA, CDR2 FQGTGA. The CDR3 loop spans 13 amino acids.

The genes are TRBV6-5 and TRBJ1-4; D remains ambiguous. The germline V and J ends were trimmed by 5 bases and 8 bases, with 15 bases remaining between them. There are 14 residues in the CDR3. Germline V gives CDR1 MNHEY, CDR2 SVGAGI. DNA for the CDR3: TGTGCCAGCAGTGTTTACGGGAACGAGGAAAAACTGTTTTTT. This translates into CASSVYGNEEKLFF.

The CDR3, as DNA: TGTGCCAGCAGTTTCGGGACAGGGGGCGGCTACACCTTC. Translation: CASSFGTGGGYTF. V and J are TRBV27 and TRBJ1-2, with 12 bases that match TRBD1. This CDR3 has 13 residues. CDR1 is MNHEY, CDR2 SMNVEV, per germline (reference sequence). The V gene end was trimmed by 3 bases and the J gene end by 8 bases; junction bases not matched to a gene: 1.

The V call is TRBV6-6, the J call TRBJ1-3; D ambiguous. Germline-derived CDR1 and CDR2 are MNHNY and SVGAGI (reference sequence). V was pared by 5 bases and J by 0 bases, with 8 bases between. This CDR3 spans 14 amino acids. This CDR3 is CASSPISSGNTIYF. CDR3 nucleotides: TGTGCCAGCAGTCCGATAAGCTCTGGAAACACCATATATTTT.

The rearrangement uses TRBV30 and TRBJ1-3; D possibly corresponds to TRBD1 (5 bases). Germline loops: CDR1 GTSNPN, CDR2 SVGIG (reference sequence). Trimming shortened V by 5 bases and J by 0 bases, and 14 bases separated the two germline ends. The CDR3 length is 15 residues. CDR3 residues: CAWDFGTLSGNTIYF. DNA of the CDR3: TGTGCCTGGGACTTTGGGACTCTCTCTGGAAACACCATATATTTT.

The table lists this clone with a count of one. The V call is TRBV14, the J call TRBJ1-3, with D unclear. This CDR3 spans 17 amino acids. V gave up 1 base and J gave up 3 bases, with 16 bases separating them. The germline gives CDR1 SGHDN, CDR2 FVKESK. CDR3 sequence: CASSQGVLDGLGNTIYF. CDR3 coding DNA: TGTGCCAGCAGCCAAGGGGTTTTGGACGGCCTTGGAAACACCATATATTTT.

CDR3: CASSLGTGLNNEKLFF. The CDR3, as DNA: TGTGCCAGCAGCCTAGGAACTGGGCTGAATAATGAAAAACTGTTTTTT. V usage is TRBV7-2 and J usage is TRBJ1-4; D is unclear. The CDR3 sequence is 16 residues long. Germline-derived CDR1 and CDR2 are SGHTA and FQGNSA. V shed 5 bases and J shed 4 bases, with 17 bases lying between them.

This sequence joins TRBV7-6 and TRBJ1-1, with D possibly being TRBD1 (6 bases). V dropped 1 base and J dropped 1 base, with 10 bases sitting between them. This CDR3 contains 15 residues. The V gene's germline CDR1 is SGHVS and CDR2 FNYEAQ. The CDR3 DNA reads TGTGCCAGCAGCTTAGGCAGGGGACCGAACACTGAAGCTTTCTTT. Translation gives CASSLGRGPNTEAFF.

CDR3 nucleotides: TGCGCCAGCAGCCCACAGGGGGTGTACAATGAGCAGTTCTTC. This translates into CASSPQGVYNEQFF. The chain joins TRBV4-1 to TRBJ2-1; TRBD1 matches 8 bases. CDR1 is MGHRA and CDR2 is YSYEKL in the germline V gene. Trimming took 4 bases from V and 4 from J; bases not matched to a gene: 3. The CDR3 runs to 14 residues.

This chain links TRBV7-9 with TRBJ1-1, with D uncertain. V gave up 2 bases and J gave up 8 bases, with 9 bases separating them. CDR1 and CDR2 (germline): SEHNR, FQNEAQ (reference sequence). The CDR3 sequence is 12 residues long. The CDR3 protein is CASSLFNPEAFF. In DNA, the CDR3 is TGTGCCAGCAGCTTATTCAACCCCGAAGCTTTCTTT.

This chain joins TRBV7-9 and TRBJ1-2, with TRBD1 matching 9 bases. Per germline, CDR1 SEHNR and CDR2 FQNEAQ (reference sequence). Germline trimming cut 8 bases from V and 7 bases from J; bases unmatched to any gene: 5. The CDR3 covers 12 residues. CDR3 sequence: CASRSDRGGYTF. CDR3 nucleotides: TGTGCCAGCCGCTCGGACAGGGGTGGCTACACCTTC.

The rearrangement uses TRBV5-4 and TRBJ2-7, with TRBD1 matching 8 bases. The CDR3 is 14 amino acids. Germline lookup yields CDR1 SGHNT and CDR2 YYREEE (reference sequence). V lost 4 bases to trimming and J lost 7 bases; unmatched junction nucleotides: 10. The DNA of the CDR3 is TGTGCCAGCAGCACAGGGACAGGCCGTAAGGAGCAGTACTTC. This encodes CASSTGTGRKEQYF.

The CDR3 region is CASSIFVGSPRNTIYF. As DNA, the CDR3 is TGTGCCAGTAGTATATTTGTTGGCAGCCCGCGAAACACCATATATTTT. This chain links TRBV19 with TRBJ1-3; no reliable D call. This CDR3 has 16 amino acids. V lost 2 bases, J lost 5 bases, and 16 bases lay in between. Germline assignment: CDR1 LNHDA and CDR2 SQIVND (reference sequence).

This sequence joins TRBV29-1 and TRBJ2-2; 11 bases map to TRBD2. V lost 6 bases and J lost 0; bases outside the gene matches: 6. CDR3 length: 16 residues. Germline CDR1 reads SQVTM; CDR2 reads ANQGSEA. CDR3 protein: CSVVGTSGANTGELFF. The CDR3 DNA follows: TGCAGCGTCGTGGGGACTAGCGGAGCGAACACCGGGGAGCTGTTTTTT.

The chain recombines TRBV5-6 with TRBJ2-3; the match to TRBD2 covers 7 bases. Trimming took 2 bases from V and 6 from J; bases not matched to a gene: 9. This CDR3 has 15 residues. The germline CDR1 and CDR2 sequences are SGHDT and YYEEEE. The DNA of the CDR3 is TGTGCCAGCAGCTTATGGGACTATTCTGTGGATACGCAGTATTTT. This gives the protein CASSLWDYSVDTQYF.

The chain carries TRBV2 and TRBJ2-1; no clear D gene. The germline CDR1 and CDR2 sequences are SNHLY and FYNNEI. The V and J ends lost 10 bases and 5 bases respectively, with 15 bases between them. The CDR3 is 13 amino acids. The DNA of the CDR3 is TGTGCCACCCCAGTGAGGCAAAACAATGAGCAGTTCTTC. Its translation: CATPVRQNNEQFF.

This CDR3 is CASSVEEFQETQYF. The DNA for the CDR3 is TGTGCCAGCAGCGTCGAGGAGTTCCAAGAGACCCAGTACTTC. The chain joins TRBV9 to TRBJ2-5; no clear D gene. The CDR3 is 14 amino acids. The V end lost 2 bases, the J end lost 1 base, and 9 bases lay between the germline ends. From germline, CDR1 is SGDLS and CDR2 YYNGEE. Full variable domain (rest looked up from reference TRBV9 and TRBJ2-5): DSGVTQTPKHLITATGQRVTLRCSPRSGDLSVYWYQQSLDQGLQFLIQYYNGEERAKGNILERFSAQQFPDLHSELNLSSLELGDSALYFCASSVEEFQETQYFGPGTRLLVL.

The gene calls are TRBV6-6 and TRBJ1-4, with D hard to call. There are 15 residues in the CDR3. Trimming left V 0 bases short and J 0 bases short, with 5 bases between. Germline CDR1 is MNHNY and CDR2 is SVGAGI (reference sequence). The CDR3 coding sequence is TGTGCCAGCAGTTACTCGACGGCAACTAATGAAAAACTGTTTTTT. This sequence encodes CASSYSTATNEKLFF.

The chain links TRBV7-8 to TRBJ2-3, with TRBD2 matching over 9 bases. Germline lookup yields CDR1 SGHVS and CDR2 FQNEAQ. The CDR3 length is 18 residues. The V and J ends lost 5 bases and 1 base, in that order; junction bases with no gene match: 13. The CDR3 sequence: CASSAPLAGGSRTDTQYF. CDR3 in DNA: TGTGCCAGCAGCGCCCCACTAGCGGGCGGCAGTCGCACAGATACGCAGTATTTT.